These T cell receptor beta chains were read from a single sample in a study of T cells after yellow fever vaccination. TCRdb called the 5' RACE reads again in MiXCR, with one record for every CDR3 protein. The sample records 250,000 to 300,000 distinct CDR3 sequences, approximately 10% being singletons. The sample here was CD4+ T cells sorted from PBMCs, taken 5 days after the yellow fever booster vaccination. Receptors originate from a young man who received the YFV17D yellow fever vaccine. Both conserved end residues are part of each CDR3. The D gene is left open where the match is weak. The size entry is marked missing in some rows and otherwise reads once, few, many or a size class.

D: -
V: TRBV7-2
J: TRBJ1-4
size: many
DNA: TGTGCCAGCAGCTTAGCGGGGAGCGTCGGAGAAAAACTGTTTTTT
CDR3: CASSLAGSVGEKLFF

D: -
V: TRBV20-1
J: TRBJ2-1
size: few
DNA: TGCAGTGCTAGAACGGACCACAATGAGCAGTTCTTC
CDR3: CSARTDHNEQFF

D: -
V: TRBV6-5
J: TRBJ1-5
size: -
DNA: TGTGCCAGCAGCCCCCGTACGGATCGAGCGGGTCTGTCCCAGCATTTT
CDR3: CASSPRTDRAGLSQHF

D: -
V: TRBV7-2
J: TRBJ1-1
size: few
DNA: TGTGCCAGCAGCTTTTTTGGCCGAGCTTTCTTT
CDR3: CASSFFGRAFF

D: TRBD1
V: TRBV4-1
J: TRBJ2-7
size: many
DNA: TGCGCCAGCAGCCGAGGACAGGGGAGCTCCTACGAGCAGTACTTC
CDR3: CASSRGQGSSYEQYF

D: -
V: TRBV7-2
J: TRBJ1-2
size: many
DNA: TGTGCCAGCAGCTTGGGCTGGTCGAGTAACTATGGCTACACCTTC
CDR3: CASSLGWSSNYGYTF

D: -
V: TRBV5-5
J: TRBJ1-2
size: once
DNA: TGTGCCAGCAGCTTGAGCCAGGGTGTTGGCTACACCTTC
CDR3: CASSLSQGVGYTF

D: -
V: TRBV7-2
J: TRBJ2-1
size: -
DNA: TGTGCCAGCAGCTTAGAAGGGGCGAGGCAGTTCTTC
CDR3: CASSLEGARQFF

D: -
V: TRBV9
J: TRBJ2-3
size: -
DNA: TGTGCCAGCAGTGGGCCCCAACCGGGCACCTCCCCAGATACGCAGTATTTT
CDR3: CASSGPQPGTSPDTQYF

D: TRBD1
V: TRBV7-9
J: TRBJ2-3
size: many
DNA: TGTGCCAGCAGCTTAAGACAGGGTACAGATACGCAGTATTTT
CDR3: CASSLRQGTDTQYF

D: TRBD1
V: TRBV28
J: TRBJ2-1
size: many
DNA: TGTGCCAGCAGCCCCGGACAGGGGATGACCTACAATGAGCAGTTCTTC
CDR3: CASSPGQGMTYNEQFF

D: TRBD1
V: TRBV4-3
J: TRBJ2-6
size: few
DNA: TGCGCCAGCAGCAAACTACAGGGGTCTGGGGCCAACGTCCTGACTTTC
CDR3: CASSKLQGSGANVLTF

D: -
V: TRBV7-2
J: TRBJ1-2
size: -
DNA: TGTGCCAGCAGCCTCAGTATACCCAGAGATGGCTACACCTTC
CDR3: CASSLSIPRDGYTF

D: TRBD2
V: TRBV20-1
J: TRBJ2-3
size: few
DNA: TGCAGTGCCCCGACTACTAGCGGGAGCACAGATACGCAGTATTTT
CDR3: CSAPTTSGSTDTQYF

D: TRBD2
V: TRBV7-2
J: TRBJ2-5
size: -
DNA: TGTGCCAGCAGCTTAGAGACGGGGGGGGAAACCCAGTACTTC
CDR3: CASSLETGGETQYF

D: TRBD1
V: TRBV5-1
J: TRBJ2-1
size: many
DNA: TGCGCCAGCAGCTTGGCCAAGGGACAGCACGGCAATGAGCAGTTCTTC
CDR3: CASSLAKGQHGNEQFF

D: -
V: TRBV7-9
J: TRBJ2-4
size: -
DNA: TGTGCCAGCAGCTTAGCGGTCATGGGGGAAAACATTCAGTACTTC
CDR3: CASSLAVMGENIQYF

D: TRBD1
V: TRBV6-2/TRBV6-3
J: TRBJ1-2
size: few
DNA: TGTGCCAGCAGTTACCCCTCGCAGGGGGCTAGATCCACCTTC
CDR3: CASSYPSQGARSTF